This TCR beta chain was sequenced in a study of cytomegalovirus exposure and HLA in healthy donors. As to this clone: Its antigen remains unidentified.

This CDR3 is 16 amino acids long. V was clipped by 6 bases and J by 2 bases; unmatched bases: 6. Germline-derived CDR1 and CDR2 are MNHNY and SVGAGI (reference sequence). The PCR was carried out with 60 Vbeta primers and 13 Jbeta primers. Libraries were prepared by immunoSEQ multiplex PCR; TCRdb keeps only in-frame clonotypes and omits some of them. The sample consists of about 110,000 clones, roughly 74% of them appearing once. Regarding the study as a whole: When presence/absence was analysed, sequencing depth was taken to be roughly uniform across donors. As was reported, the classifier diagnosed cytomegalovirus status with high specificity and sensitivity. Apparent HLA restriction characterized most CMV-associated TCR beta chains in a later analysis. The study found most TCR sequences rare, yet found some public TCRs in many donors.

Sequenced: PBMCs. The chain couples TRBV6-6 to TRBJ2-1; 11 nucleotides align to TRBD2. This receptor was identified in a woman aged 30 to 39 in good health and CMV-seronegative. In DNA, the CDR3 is TGTGCCAGCAGCCCGGGACTAGCGGAAGCCTACAATGAGCAGTTCTTC. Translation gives CASSPGLAEAYNEQFF.